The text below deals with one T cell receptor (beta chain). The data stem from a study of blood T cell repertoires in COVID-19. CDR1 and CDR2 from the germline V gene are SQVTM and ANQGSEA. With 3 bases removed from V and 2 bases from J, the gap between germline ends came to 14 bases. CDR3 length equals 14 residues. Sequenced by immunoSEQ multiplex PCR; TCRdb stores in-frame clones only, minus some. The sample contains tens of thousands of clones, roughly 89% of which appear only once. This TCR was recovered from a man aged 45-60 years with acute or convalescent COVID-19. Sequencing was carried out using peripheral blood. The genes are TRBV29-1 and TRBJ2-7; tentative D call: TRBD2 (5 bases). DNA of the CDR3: TGCAGCGTTGAGAAAGGTGGGAGTCCCTACGAGCAGTACTTC. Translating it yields CSVEKGGSPYEQYF.